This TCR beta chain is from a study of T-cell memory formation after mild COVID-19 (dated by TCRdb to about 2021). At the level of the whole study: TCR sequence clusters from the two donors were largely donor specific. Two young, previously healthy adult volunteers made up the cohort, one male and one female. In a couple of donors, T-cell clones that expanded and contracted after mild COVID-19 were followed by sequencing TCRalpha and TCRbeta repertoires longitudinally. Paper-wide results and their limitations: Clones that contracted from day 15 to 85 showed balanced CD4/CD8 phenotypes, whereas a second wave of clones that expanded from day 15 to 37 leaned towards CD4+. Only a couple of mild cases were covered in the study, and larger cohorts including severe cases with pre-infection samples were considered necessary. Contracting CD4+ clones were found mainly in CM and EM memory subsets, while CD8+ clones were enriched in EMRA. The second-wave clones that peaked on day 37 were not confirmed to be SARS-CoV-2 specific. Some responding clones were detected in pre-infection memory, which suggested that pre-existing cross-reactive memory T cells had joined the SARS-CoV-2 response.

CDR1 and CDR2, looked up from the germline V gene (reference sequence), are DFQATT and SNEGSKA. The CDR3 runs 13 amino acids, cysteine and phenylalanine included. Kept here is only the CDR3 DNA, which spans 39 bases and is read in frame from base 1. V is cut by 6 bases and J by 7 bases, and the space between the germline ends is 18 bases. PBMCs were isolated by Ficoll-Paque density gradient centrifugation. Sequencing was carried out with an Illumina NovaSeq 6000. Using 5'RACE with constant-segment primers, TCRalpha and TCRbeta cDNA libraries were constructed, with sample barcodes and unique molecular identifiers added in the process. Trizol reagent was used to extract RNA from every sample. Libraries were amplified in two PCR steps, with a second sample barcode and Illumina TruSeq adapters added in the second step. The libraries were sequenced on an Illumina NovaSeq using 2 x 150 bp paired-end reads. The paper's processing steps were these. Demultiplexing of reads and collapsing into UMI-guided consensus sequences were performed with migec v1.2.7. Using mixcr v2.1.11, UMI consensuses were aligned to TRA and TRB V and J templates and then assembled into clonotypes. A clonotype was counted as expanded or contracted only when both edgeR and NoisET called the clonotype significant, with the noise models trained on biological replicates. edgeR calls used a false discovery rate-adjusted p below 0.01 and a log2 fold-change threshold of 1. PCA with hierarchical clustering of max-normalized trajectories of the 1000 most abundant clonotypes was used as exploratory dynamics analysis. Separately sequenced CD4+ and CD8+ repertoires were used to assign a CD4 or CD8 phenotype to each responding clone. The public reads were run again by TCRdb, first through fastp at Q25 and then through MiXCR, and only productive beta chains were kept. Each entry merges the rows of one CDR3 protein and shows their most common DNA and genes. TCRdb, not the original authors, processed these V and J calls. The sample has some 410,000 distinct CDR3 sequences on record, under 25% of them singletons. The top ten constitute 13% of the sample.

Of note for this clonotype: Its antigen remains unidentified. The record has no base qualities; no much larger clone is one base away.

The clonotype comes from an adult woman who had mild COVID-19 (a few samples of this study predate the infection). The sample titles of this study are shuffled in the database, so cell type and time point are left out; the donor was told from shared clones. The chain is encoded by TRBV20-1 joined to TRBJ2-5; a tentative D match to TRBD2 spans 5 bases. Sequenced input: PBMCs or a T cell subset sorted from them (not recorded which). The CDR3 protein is CSATPTTTGTQYF. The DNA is TGCAGTGCCACCCCGACTACGACGGGGACCCAGTACTTC.